The 29 T cell receptor beta chains in this list originate from one sample, sequenced in a study of T cell repertoires in ileal Crohn's disease (dated by TCRdb to about 2019). The library was prepared using the immunoSEQ multiplex PCR assay. Entries here come from immuneACCESS through TCRdb and include only in-frame sequences with V and J called. Some clones fail to appear in such tables; in the studies checked, an unresolved V gene covers under half of the shortfall, and the cause of the remainder is unknown. For this sample the table gives 30,000 to 35,000 clones, of which 80% were detected only once. In total, the top ten clones hold 15% to 20% of the sample. Sequencing was done on a sample of ileal tissue. Receptor source: an adult with Crohn's disease.

This CDR3 reads CASRYRGGNEQYF. The CDR3 bases are TGTGCCAGCAGATACAGGGGTGGCAACGAGCAGTACTTC. V is TRBV6-1 and J is TRBJ2-7; 7 positions agree with TRBD1. Germline V lookup: CDR1 MNHNS, CDR2 SASEGT. The CDR3 runs to 13 residues. V was clipped by 6 bases and J by 5 bases; unmatched bases: 7.

The chain joins TRBV5-1 to TRBJ2-5; a weak D match, TRBD1 (5 bases). V was pared by 4 bases and J by 11 bases, with 21 bases between. The CDR3 is 14 residues long. Germline assignment: CDR1 SGHRS and CDR2 YFSETQ. The CDR3, as DNA: TGCGCCAGCAGCCAGGGCGGTACAGCCTTTCGACAGTACTTC. It encodes CASSQGGTAFRQYF.

This chain links TRBV10-3 with TRBJ2-1; 9 nucleotides agree with TRBD1. V dropped 3 bases and J dropped 7; count of bases not matched to a gene: 10. CDR1 ENHRY and CDR2 SYGVKD come from the germline V gene. This CDR3 is built from 16 residues. The CDR3 region has the DNA TGTGCCATCAGTGACCGCGAGGGACAGGGAAGGAATGAGCAGTTCTTC. This translates into CAISDREGQGRNEQFF.

The sample holds a few counts of this clone. The chain has TRBV9 and TRBJ1-1; 10 bases match TRBD1. The germline CDR1 and CDR2 sequences are SGDLS and YYNGEE. Unmatched junction bases numbered 9, after V lost 0 bases and J lost 4 bases. The CDR3 runs 17 residues. The CDR3 protein is CASSVAGTGVVGTEAFF. The CDR3 nucleotides read TGTGCCAGCAGCGTAGCCGGGACAGGGGTTGTGGGCACTGAAGCTTTCTTT.

CDR3 loop: CAWNGGSGNTIYF. In DNA form, the CDR3 reads TGTGCCTGGAACGGGGGATCTGGAAACACCATATATTTT. V and J are TRBV30 and TRBJ1-3, with D maybe TRBD1 (5 bases). V lost 4 bases to trimming and J lost 1 base, with 8 bases between them. Germline V lookup: CDR1 GTSNPN, CDR2 SVGIG (reference sequence). CDR3 length: 13 residues.

V usage is TRBV10-3 and J usage is TRBJ2-3; 10 nucleotides agree with TRBD2. The CDR3 totals 14 residues. The ends lost 6 bases at V and 1 base at J; junction bases unmatched: 1. Germline V lookup: CDR1 ENHRY, CDR2 SYGVKD. CDR3 protein: CAIRGLAGTDTQYF. CDR3 DNA: TGTGCCATCAGAGGACTAGCGGGCACAGATACGCAGTATTTT.

This clone was detected a few times. The genes are TRBV7-7 and TRBJ2-3; TRBD2 matches 8 bases. Germline V CDR1 and CDR2: SSHAT, FNYEAQ (reference sequence). Trimming removed 5 bases from V and 4 bases from J; junction bases left unmatched: 11. The CDR3 contains 16 residues. Here the CDR3 DNA reads TGTGCCAGCAGCCCTCAATGGAGCGGGAGACCAGATACGCAGTATTTT. Its translation is CASSPQWSGRPDTQYF.

The chain couples TRBV27 to TRBJ2-3; D is possibly TRBD1 (5 bases). Germline-derived CDR1 and CDR2 are MNHEY and SMNVEV (reference sequence). Trimming stripped 3 bases from V and 8 bases from J, with 12 bases between. The CDR3 has 13 amino acids. DNA of the CDR3: TGTGCCAGCAGTTTCCCAGGGTTGGGTACGCAGTATTTT. Residues: CASSFPGLGTQYF.

The V and J genes are TRBV7-6 and TRBJ1-2; 10 bases align to TRBD1. The CDR3 length is 14 residues. Germline V gene lookup returns CDR1 SGHVS and CDR2 FNYEAQ. V was pared by 8 bases and J by 7 bases, with 10 bases of the junction left unmatched. The CDR3 DNA is TGTGCCAGCCACTCGGGACAGGGGCCAGGTGGCTACACCTTC. The encoded protein is CASHSGQGPGGYTF.

CDR3 protein: CASSLDQGANTGELFF. CDR3 nucleotide sequence: TGTGCCAGCTCACTAGACCAGGGGGCGAACACCGGGGAGCTGTTTTTT. The chain recombines TRBV18 with TRBJ2-2; 7 nucleotides line up with TRBD1. The J segment lost 0 bases and the V segment lost 4 bases, leaving 5 bases of the junction unmatched. CDR1 and CDR2 (germline): KGHSH, LQKENI. The CDR3 covers 16 residues.

This chain uses TRBV11-1 with TRBJ2-5, with TRBD2 matching over 10 bases. This CDR3 spans 17 amino acids. Germline V gene sequence: CDR1 SGHAT, CDR2 FQDESV (reference sequence). Losses at the gene ends were 1 base for V and 4 bases for J; bases not matched to a gene: 9. The CDR3 reads CASSLDVLAGVGETQYF. CDR3 nucleotides: TGTGCCAGCAGCTTAGATGTCCTAGCGGGAGTCGGAGAGACCCAGTACTTC. Full variable domain (outside the CDR3, taken from reference TRBV11-1 and TRBJ2-5): EAEVAQSPRYKITEKSQAVAFWCDPISGHATLYWYRQILGQGPELLVQFQDESVVDDSQLPKDRFSAERLKGVDSTLKIQPAELGDSAMYLCASSLDVLAGVGETQYFGPGTRLLVL.

The chain has TRBV7-2 and TRBJ2-7; 7 nucleotides line up with TRBD1. The J segment lost 5 bases and the V segment lost 5 bases, leaving 9 bases of the junction unmatched. CDR1 and CDR2 from the germline V gene are SGHTA and FQGNSA. CDR3 length: 14 residues. The chain's CDR3 is CASSKRQGTHEQYF. The DNA of the CDR3 is TGTGCCAGCAGCAAGCGACAGGGTACGCACGAGCAGTACTTC.

This clone occurred once. The V call is TRBV5-4, the J call TRBJ1-2; 7 bases align to TRBD1. The germline gives CDR1 SGHNT, CDR2 YYREEE (reference sequence). The CDR3 totals 14 residues. V gave up 3 bases and J gave up 2 bases; unmatched junction bases: 4. In DNA form, the CDR3 reads TGTGCCAGCAGCTCGAACAGGGGCAACTATGGCTACACCTTC. Protein: CASSSNRGNYGYTF.

This chain joins TRBV2 and TRBJ1-1; 9 nucleotides match TRBD1. CDR1 and CDR2 (germline): SNHLY, FYNNEI. The CDR3 length is 14 residues. V lost 8 bases to trimming and J lost 0 bases; unmatched junction nucleotides: 4. CDR3 residues: CASCRTGVNTEAFF. DNA of the CDR3: TGTGCCAGCTGTAGGACAGGGGTGAACACTGAAGCTTTCTTT.

V gene TRBV6-4 combines with J gene TRBJ1-1; D is possibly TRBD1 (5 bases). CDR3 length equals 14 residues. V was shortened by 5 bases and J by 7 bases, with 17 bases between the two germline ends. Germline V CDR1 and CDR2: MRHNA, SNTAGT. CDR3 DNA sequence: TGTGCCAGCAGTCGTATCTTGGGCCAGGGTGAAGCTTTCTTT. This sequence encodes CASSRILGQGEAFF.

Written as DNA, the CDR3 is TGTGCCAGCAGCCAAGGACTTAAGGAGTTCTTC. Its protein is CASSQGLKEFF. V and J are TRBV14 and TRBJ2-1; no firm D call. Trimming removed 1 base at V and 14 bases at J, with 9 bases between. This CDR3 region has 11 residues. The germline CDR1 and CDR2 sequences are SGHDN and FVKESK.

V gene TRBV7-9 combines with J gene TRBJ1-2, with D tentatively TRBD1 (5 bases). In germline, CDR1 is SEHNR, CDR2 FQNEAQ (reference sequence). V was shortened by 7 bases and J by 3 bases, with 27 bases between the two germline ends. The CDR3 has 18 residues. CDR3 sequence: CASTAGWAGWGLDYGYTF. The CDR3 nucleotides read TGTGCCAGCACCGCTGGATGGGCAGGGTGGGGACTAGACTATGGCTACACCTTC.

This chain links TRBV7-9 with TRBJ2-7; no clear D gene. The CDR3 loop spans 14 amino acids. Looked up from germline, CDR1 is SEHNR and CDR2 is FQNEAQ (reference sequence). The germline V and J ends were trimmed by 3 bases and 0 bases, with 9 bases remaining between them. CDR3 DNA sequence: TGTGCCAGCAGCTTGATAGAGCTCTCCTACGAGCAGTACTTC. It codes for CASSLIELSYEQYF.

This chain links TRBV7-2 with TRBJ2-6, with TRBD1 identical over 7 bases. Trimming cost V 5 bases and J 2 bases; bases outside gene matches: 6. Germline V CDR1 and CDR2: SGHTA, FQGNSA. The CDR3 consists of 16 residues. This CDR3 is CASSPGGFAGANVLTF. CDR3 coding DNA: TGTGCCAGCAGCCCAGGGGGATTTGCTGGGGCCAACGTCCTGACTTTC.

The chain uses TRBV7-2 and TRBJ2-7; D remains ambiguous. Germline V gene lookup returns CDR1 SGHTA and CDR2 FQGNSA. V was shortened by 1 base and J by 2 bases, with 9 bases between the two germline ends. The CDR3 has 14 residues. The CDR3 bases are TGTGCCAGCAGCTTAGTAGACGGAGCCTACGAGCAGTACTTC. Protein product: CASSLVDGAYEQYF. The full variable domain, in which reference TRBV7-2 and TRBJ2-7 provide the parts outside the CDR3, is GAGVSQSPSNKVTEKGKDVELRCDPISGHTALYWYRQSLGQGLEFLIYFQGNSAPDKSGLPSDRFSAERTGGSVSTLTIQRTQQEDSAVYLCASSLVDGAYEQYFGPGTRLTVT.

V and J are TRBV10-1 and TRBJ2-7; TRBD1 matches 8 bases. With V trimmed by 4 bases and J by 1 base, 15 bases remained unmatched. CDR1 WNHNN and CDR2 SYGVQD come from the germline V gene (reference sequence). The length of the CDR3 is 18 residues. The DNA for the CDR3 is TGCGCCAGCAGTGTGTGGACCCCGGACAGGGCGGTTTCCTACGAGCAGTACTTC. Amino acids: CASSVWTPDRAVSYEQYF.

This rearrangement joins TRBV6-5 to TRBJ1-2, with no clear D. V dropped 5 bases and J dropped 5 bases, with 6 bases sitting between them. There are 11 residues in the CDR3. Per the germline V gene, CDR1 is MNHEY and CDR2 is SVGAGI. The DNA for the CDR3 is TGTGCCAGCAGTCCCGGGTATGGCTACACCTTC. Translation gives CASSPGYGYTF.

V is TRBV23-1 and J is TRBJ1-1; D is possibly TRBD1 (5 bases). TRBV23-1 is reported as an ORF; its role is uncertain. This CDR3 region has 16 residues. Trimming removed 4 bases from V and 3 bases from J, with 18 bases in between. In nucleotides, the CDR3 is TGCGCCAGCAGTCCACTCCCACTGGGGCTTGACACTGAAGCTTTCTTT. Residues: CASSPLPLGLDTEAFF.

A remark on this clone: Within the sample, other DNA sequences also encode this same CDR3. The CDR3 coding sequence is TGTGCCAGCAGTTATCGACAGGACTACGAGCAGTACTTC. It codes for CASSYRQDYEQYF. The chain employs TRBV6-6 and TRBJ2-7; D might be TRBD1 (6 bases). Trimming shortened V by 3 bases and J by 3 bases, and 9 bases separated the two germline ends. The CDR3 runs to 13 residues. Germline V gene lookup returns CDR1 MNHNY and CDR2 SVGAGI (reference sequence).

The CDR3: CAISDRNSPLHF. CDR3 nucleotides: TGTGCCATCAGTGACCGGAATTCACCCCTCCACTTT. This chain links TRBV10-3 with TRBJ1-6; D unclear. Looked up from germline, CDR1 is ENHRY and CDR2 is SYGVKD. V gave up 3 bases and J gave up 7 bases, with 4 bases separating them. CDR3 length: 12 residues.

This clone has a single count. V gene TRBV6-1 combines with J gene TRBJ2-5; D gene uncertain. Germline CDR1 and CDR2: MNHNS and SASEGT. V was shortened by 5 bases and J by 5 bases, with 6 bases between the two germline ends. This CDR3 is 11 amino acids long. CDR3 in amino acids: CASSFRETQYF. The DNA of the CDR3 is TGTGCCAGCAGTTTCCGGGAGACCCAGTACTTC.

The gene calls are TRBV9 and TRBJ2-5, with TRBD2 identical over 8 bases. Trimming at V came to 3 bases and at J to 4 bases, leaving 5 bases not matched to a gene. Germline V gives CDR1 SGDLS, CDR2 YYNGEE. The CDR3 contains 14 residues. The CDR3 nucleotides read TGTGCCAGCAGCGCTATAGCGGGGCCAGAGACCCAGTACTTC. It encodes CASSAIAGPETQYF.

The CDR3 DNA is TGTGCCAGCAGCCCAAGGGTCCTAGGGGGTGGGGAGCTGTTTTTT. Protein product: CASSPRVLGGGELFF. This chain uses TRBV5-5 with TRBJ2-2; maybe TRBD1 (6 bases). Per the germline V gene, CDR1 is SGHKS and CDR2 is YYEKEE (reference sequence). The CDR3 is 15 residues long. The V gene lost 4 bases and the J gene lost 8 bases, with 18 bases spanning the gap.

The sample holds a few counts of this clone. The J gene is TRBJ1-2, the V gene TRBV25-1, with D perhaps matching TRBD1 (6 bases). CDR1 and CDR2 from the germline V gene are MGHDK and SYGVNS. V shed 6 bases and J shed 8 bases, with 19 bases lying between them. CDR3 length equals 14 residues. In nucleotides, the CDR3 is TGTGCCAGCAGGGAAGGGCAGGGGCTAAGAGGCTACACCTTC. Its protein product is CASREGQGLRGYTF.